The rows below give T cell receptor beta chains drawn from one sample of a study of post-analysis software for immune sequencing data. In TCRdb, the PCR reads were re-called with MiXCR into one record per CDR3 protein. The table has about 820,000 distinct CDR3 sequences, 53% seen once. Sequencing input: blood. The origin of the receptors is a girl aged 10-17 years with multiple sclerosis. CDR3s include the opening cysteine and the closing phenylalanine or tryptophan. The D gene is left open where the match is weak. Clone size is shown for a subset of rows, as once, few, many or a class of expanded clone.

v_call	clone_size	j_call	d_call	cdr3_nt	cdr3_aa
TRBV5-1	-	TRBJ1-2	TRBD1	TGCGCCAGCAGCTGGAACAGGGGGCAGGACTATGGCTACACCTTC	CASSWNRGQDYGYTF
TRBV20-1	-	TRBJ2-5	TRBD2	TGCAGTGCTAGAGGCGAGAAGCGGGAGGGCCTAGGGAACCAAGAGACCCAGTACTTC	CSARGEKREGLGNQETQYF
TRBV20-1	few	TRBJ1-2	TRBD1	TGCAGTGCTAGAGATCTTGACAGGGCCCTCTATGGCTACACCTTC	CSARDLDRALYGYTF
TRBV5-1	few	TRBJ1-1	-	TGCGCCAGCAGCCTGCCCCACCCCCAGGGAAACACTGAAGCTTTCTTT	CASSLPHPQGNTEAFF
TRBV7-2	-	TRBJ2-7	-	TGTGCCAGCAGCTGGACATTGTTGAATGTGCAGTACTTC	CASSWTLLNVQYF
TRBV7-9	-	TRBJ2-1	-	TGTGCCAGCAGCTTAGTAGGGTTTGATGAGCAGTTCTTC	CASSLVGFDEQFF
TRBV27	many	TRBJ2-1	-	TGTGCCAGCAGTCCCGGGACTCTCGACGTCAATGAGCAGTTCTTC	CASSPGTLDVNEQFF
TRBV7-3	-	TRBJ2-3	-	TGTGCCAGCGCCCTAGGGGCCTCGGGTAGCACAGATACGCAGTATTTT	CASALGASGSTDTQYF
TRBV30	-	TRBJ2-7	TRBD2	TGTGCCTGGATGGGGGGGAGTGAGCAGTACTTC	CAWMGGSEQYF
TRBV29-1	-	TRBJ2-6	-	TGCAGCGTTGATGACTCTGGGGCCAACGTCCTGACTTTC	CSVDDSGANVLTF
TRBV10-3	-	TRBJ2-3	-	TGTGCCATCCGGGGGCCCCGGGGAGATACGCAGTATTTT	CAIRGPRGDTQYF
TRBV7-9	-	TRBJ2-7	TRBD1	TGTGCCAGCAGCGACCGGGACAGGGGATCCGAGCAGTACTTC	CASSDRDRGSEQYF
TRBV7-9	-	TRBJ2-6	-	TGTGCCAGCAGCCCTCGGGGCGGGCTTCCAAACTTCTCGACTTTC	CASSPRGGLPNFSTF
TRBV2	-	TRBJ2-3	-	TGTGCCAGCAGTGAGCAGGCCAGAACAACAGATACGCAGTATTTT	CASSEQARTTDTQYF
TRBV7-9	-	TRBJ2-7	TRBD1	TGTGCCAGCAGCCCCGCGGACAGGGCCACCTACGAGCAGTACTTC	CASSPADRATYEQYF
TRBV7-9	-	TRBJ1-2	-	TGTGCCAGCAGCTTAGCATTGGATCGGGGCTATGGCTACACCTTC	CASSLALDRGYGYTF
TRBV9	-	TRBJ2-1	-	TGTGCCAGCAGCGTAGCGGGGGCCTCCTACAATGAGCAGTTCTTC	CASSVAGASYNEQFF
TRBV12-3/TRBV12-4	-	TRBJ2-1	TRBD2	TGTGCCAGCAGCGATAATAGCGGGAGCTACAATGAGCAGTTCTTC	CASSDNSGSYNEQFF
TRBV29-1	-	TRBJ2-5	-	TGCAGCGTGGCACAGCCCCCGGAGACCCAGTACTTC	CSVAQPPETQYF
TRBV12-5	few	TRBJ2-7	-	TGTGCTAGTGGTTTGGATCCATATGGGAGGGGGTTTACAACCTACGAGCAGTACTTC	CASGLDPYGRGFTTYEQYF
TRBV29-1	-	TRBJ2-1	-	TGCAGCGCAGTGTGGGGACCCAATGAGCAGTTCTTC	CSAVWGPNEQFF
TRBV29-1	few	TRBJ1-2	-	TGCAGCGTTAAACCGACAGTTACCTATGGCTACACCTTC	CSVKPTVTYGYTF
TRBV27	-	TRBJ2-6	-	TGTGCCAGCAGTGTGGTCTCTGGGGCCAACGTCCTGACTTTC	CASSVVSGANVLTF
TRBV7-2	few	TRBJ2-7	-	TGTGCCAGCAGCCCACTCTCTGGGTACGAGCAGTACTTC	CASSPLSGYEQYF
TRBV5-6	-	TRBJ2-2	-	TGTGCCAGCAGCGCGGAACGTGGGACCGGGGAGCTGTTTTTT	CASSAERGTGELFF
TRBV7-8	once	TRBJ2-4	TRBD2	TGTGCCAGCAGCTTAGAGCGGGGGGCGAAAAACATTCAGTACTTC	CASSLERGAKNIQYF
TRBV7-9	-	TRBJ2-4	-	TGTGCCAGCAGCTTATTTCCGCGGGACTCCAAAGCCAAAAACATTCAGTACTTC	CASSLFPRDSKAKNIQYF
TRBV12-3/TRBV12-4	few	TRBJ1-2	TRBD1	TGTGCCAGCAGTCGACAGGGGGCGAACTATGGCTACACCTTC	CASSRQGANYGYTF
TRBV5-5	-	TRBJ2-7	TRBD1	TGTGCCAGCAGCTTGTTCCGGACAGGGATTTCCAATGAGCAGTACTTC	CASSLFRTGISNEQYF
TRBV20-1	few	TRBJ2-7	TRBD2	TGCAGTGCTAGCCCAACCTCCGGGACTAGCGGGGGGGCCCGCTACGGCGAGCAGTACTTC	CSASPTSGTSGGARYGEQYF
TRBV29-1	few	TRBJ2-1	-	TGCAGCGTACAGGGCAATGAGCAGTTCTTC	CSVQGNEQFF
TRBV12-5	once	TRBJ2-1	TRBD1	TGTGCTAGTGGTTTGGTACCAGGGGGCCTTCCCTACAATGAGCAGTTCTTC	CASGLVPGGLPYNEQFF
TRBV3-1	-	TRBJ2-1	-	TGTGCCAGCAGCCAAGATCTGGAGCACGCTCCGTTCTTC	CASSQDLEHAPFF
TRBV7-3	-	TRBJ2-7	TRBD1	TGTGCCAGCAGCGAAGACAGGGGGCTCTCCTACGAGCAGTACTTC	CASSEDRGLSYEQYF
TRBV20-1	few	TRBJ2-1	TRBD2	TGCAGTGCTAGAAAACCCGGGAGGGCCGGGTACAATGAGCAGTTCTTC	CSARKPGRAGYNEQFF
TRBV10-3	-	TRBJ2-2	-	TGTGCCATCAGTGAGAGTCTTGGGGGGACCCAGGGGACCGGGGAGCTGTTTTTT	CAISESLGGTQGTGELFF
TRBV20-1	few	TRBJ2-7	TRBD2	TGCAGTGCTATAGCGGGAGTCGCCTACGAGCAGTACTTC	CSAIAGVAYEQYF
TRBV12-3/TRBV12-4	many	TRBJ2-7	-	TGTGCCAGCAGTTGGACAGCTTACGAGCAGTACTTC	CASSWTAYEQYF
TRBV12-3/TRBV12-4	few	TRBJ1-2	-	TGTGCCAGCAGTTTGGGGGCCGGAGCTAACTATGGCTACACCTTC	CASSLGAGANYGYTF
TRBV14	few	TRBJ2-4	-	TGTGCCAGCAGCCAAGCGGGCATTCAGTACTTC	CASSQAGIQYF
TRBV5-6	-	TRBJ1-2	-	TGTGCCAGCAGCTTTAATTCACGAAACTATGGCTACACCTTC	CASSFNSRNYGYTF
TRBV3-1	-	TRBJ1-2	-	TGTGCCAGCAGCCTACAACCGGGACAAACTTTCTATGACTACACCTTC	CASSLQPGQTFYDYTF
TRBV18	-	TRBJ2-7	TRBD2	TGTGCCAGCTCACCAACTAGCGGGCGAGGAACCTACGAGCAGTACTTC	CASSPTSGRGTYEQYF
TRBV12-3/TRBV12-4	once	TRBJ1-6	-	TGTGCCAGCGGCGGGACACAAAATTCACCCCTCCACTTT	CASGGTQNSPLHF
TRBV29-1	-	TRBJ1-2	TRBD1	TGCAGCGTCGGGGGACAGGACGGCTACACCTTC	CSVGGQDGYTF
TRBV6-5	few	TRBJ1-2	-	TGTGCCGGATTTGACAGACTCTATGGCTACACCTTC	CAGFDRLYGYTF
TRBV5-1	-	TRBJ1-1	-	TGCGCCAGCAGCTTGGTACAGGGAATGAACACTGAAGCTTTCTTT	CASSLVQGMNTEAFF
TRBV12-3/TRBV12-4	-	TRBJ2-1	-	TGTGCCAGCAGAGCCCGGGACCGAAACTACAATGAGCAGTTCTTC	CASRARDRNYNEQFF
TRBV6-4	-	TRBJ2-6	-	TGTGCCAGCAGTCAGTGGTCTGGGGCCAACGTCCTGACTTTC	CASSQWSGANVLTF
TRBV7-9	-	TRBJ1-6	TRBD1	TGTGCCAGCAGCCCTCCGGGACAGGGAAATTCACCCCTCCACTTT	CASSPPGQGNSPLHF
TRBV20-1	-	TRBJ2-1	-	TGCAGTGTTGAAGATCGAAACAATGAGCAGTTCTTC	CSVEDRNNEQFF
TRBV29-1	-	TRBJ1-1	TRBD1	TGCAGCGTTAGTCCACGACAGACAGGGACCGCTTTCTTT	CSVSPRQTGTAFF
TRBV7-2	-	TRBJ2-5	TRBD2	TGTGCCAGCAGCTTAGGAGCGGGGGGTAGGCAAGAGACCCAGTACTTC	CASSLGAGGRQETQYF
TRBV5-1	few	TRBJ2-5	TRBD1	TGCGCCAGCGGAAAGGGACAGGGAGTAGAGACCCAGTACTTC	CASGKGQGVETQYF
TRBV6-4	-	TRBJ2-1	TRBD2	TGTGCCAGCAGTATGACTAGCGGAGACCACAATGAGCAGTTCTTC	CASSMTSGDHNEQFF